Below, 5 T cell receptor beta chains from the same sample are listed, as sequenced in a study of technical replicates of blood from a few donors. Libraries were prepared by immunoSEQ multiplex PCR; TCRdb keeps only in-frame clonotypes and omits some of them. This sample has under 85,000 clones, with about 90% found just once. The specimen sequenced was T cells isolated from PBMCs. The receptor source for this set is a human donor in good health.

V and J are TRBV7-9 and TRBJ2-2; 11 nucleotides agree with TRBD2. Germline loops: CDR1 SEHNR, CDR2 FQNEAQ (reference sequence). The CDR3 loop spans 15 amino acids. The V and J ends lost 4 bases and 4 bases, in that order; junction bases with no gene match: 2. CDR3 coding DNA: TGTGCCAGCAGCTATAGCGGGAGGGTCACCGGGGAGCTGTTTTTT. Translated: CASSYSGRVTGELFF.

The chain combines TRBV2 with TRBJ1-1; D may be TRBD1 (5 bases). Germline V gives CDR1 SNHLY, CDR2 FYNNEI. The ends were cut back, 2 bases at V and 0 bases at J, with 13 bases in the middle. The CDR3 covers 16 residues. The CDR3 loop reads CASSERGLVMNTEAFF. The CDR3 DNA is TGTGCCAGCAGTGAAAGGGGTCTGGTTATGAACACTGAAGCTTTCTTT.

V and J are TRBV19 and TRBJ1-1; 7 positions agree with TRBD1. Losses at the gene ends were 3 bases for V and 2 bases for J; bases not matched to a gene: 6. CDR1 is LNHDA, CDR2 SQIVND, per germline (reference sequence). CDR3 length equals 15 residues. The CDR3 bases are TGTGCCAGTAGTATTTTAGGAGGGGGCAACACTGAAGCTTTCTTT. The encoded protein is CASSILGGGNTEAFF.

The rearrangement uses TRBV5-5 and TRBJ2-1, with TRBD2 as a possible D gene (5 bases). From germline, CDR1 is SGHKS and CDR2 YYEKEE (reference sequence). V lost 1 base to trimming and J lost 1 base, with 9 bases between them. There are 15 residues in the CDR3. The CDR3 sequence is CASSLLGGSYNEQFF. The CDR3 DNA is TGTGCCAGCAGCTTGCTTGGAGGTTCCTACAATGAGCAGTTCTTC.

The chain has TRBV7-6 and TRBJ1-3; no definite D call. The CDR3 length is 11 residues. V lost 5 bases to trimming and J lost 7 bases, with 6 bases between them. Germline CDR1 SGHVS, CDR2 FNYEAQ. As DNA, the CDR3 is TGTGCCAGCAGCACTTGGAACACCATATATTTT. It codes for CASSTWNTIYF.